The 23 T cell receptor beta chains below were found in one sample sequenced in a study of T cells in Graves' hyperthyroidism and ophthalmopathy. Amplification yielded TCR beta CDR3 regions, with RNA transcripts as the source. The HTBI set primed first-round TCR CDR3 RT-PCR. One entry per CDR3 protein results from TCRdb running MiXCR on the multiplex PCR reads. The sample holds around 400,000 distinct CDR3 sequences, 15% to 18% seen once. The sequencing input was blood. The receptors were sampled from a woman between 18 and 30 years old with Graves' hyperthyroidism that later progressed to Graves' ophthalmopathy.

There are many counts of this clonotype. DNA for the CDR3: TGTGCCAGCAGCTCCGCACAGGGGGGAAATCAGCCCCAGCATTTT. Translation: CASSSAQGGNQPQHF. The rearrangement uses TRBV7-2 and TRBJ1-5; 8 bases line up with TRBD1. The CDR3 sequence is 15 residues long. Looked up from germline, CDR1 is SGHTA and CDR2 is FQGNSA. The J segment lost 4 bases and the V segment lost 4 bases, leaving 6 bases of the junction unmatched.

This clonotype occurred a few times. The CDR3 loop is CASRTGQVTGELFF. CDR3 nucleotide sequence: TGTGCCAGTAGGACAGGACAGGTCACCGGGGAGCTGTTTTTT. This sequence joins TRBV19 and TRBJ2-2, with 7 positions matching TRBD1. The CDR3 runs to 14 residues. V lost 6 bases to trimming and J lost 4 bases; unmatched junction nucleotides: 5. CDR1 is LNHDA and CDR2 is SQIVND in the germline V gene (reference sequence). Using reference TRBV19 and TRBJ2-2 for the parts outside the CDR3, the full variable domain is DGGITQSPKYLFRKEGQNVTLSCEQNLNHDAMYWYRQDPGQGLRLIYYSQIVNDFQKGDIAEGYSVSREKKESFPLTVTSAQKNPTAFYLCASRTGQVTGELFFGEGSRLTVL.

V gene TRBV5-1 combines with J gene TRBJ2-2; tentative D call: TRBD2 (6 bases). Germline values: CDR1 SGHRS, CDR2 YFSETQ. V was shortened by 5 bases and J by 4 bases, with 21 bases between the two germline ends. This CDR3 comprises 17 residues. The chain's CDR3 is CASRVHLRRDGTGELFF. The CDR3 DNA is TGCGCCAGCAGGGTTCATCTGCGGCGGGATGGCACCGGGGAGCTGTTTTTT.

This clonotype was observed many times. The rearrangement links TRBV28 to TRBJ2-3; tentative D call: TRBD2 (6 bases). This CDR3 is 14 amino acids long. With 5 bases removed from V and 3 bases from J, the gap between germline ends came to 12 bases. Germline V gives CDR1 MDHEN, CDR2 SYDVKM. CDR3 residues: CASSGGRWTDTQYF. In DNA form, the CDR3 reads TGTGCCAGCAGTGGGGGGAGGTGGACAGATACGCAGTATTTT.

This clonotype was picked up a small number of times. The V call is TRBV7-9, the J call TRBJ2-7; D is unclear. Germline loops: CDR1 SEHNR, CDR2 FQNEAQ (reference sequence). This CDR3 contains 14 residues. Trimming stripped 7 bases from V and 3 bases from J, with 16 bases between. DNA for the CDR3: TGTGCCAGCAACGCTCTAGAAGGCGGCTACGAGCAGTACTTC. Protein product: CASNALEGGYEQYF. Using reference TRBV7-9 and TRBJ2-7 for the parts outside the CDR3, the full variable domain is DTGVSQNPRHKITKRGQNVTFRCDPISEHNRLYWYRQTLGQGPEFLTYFQNEAQLEKSRLLSDRFSAERPKGSFSTLEIQRTEQGDSAMYLCASNALEGGYEQYFGPGTRLTVT.

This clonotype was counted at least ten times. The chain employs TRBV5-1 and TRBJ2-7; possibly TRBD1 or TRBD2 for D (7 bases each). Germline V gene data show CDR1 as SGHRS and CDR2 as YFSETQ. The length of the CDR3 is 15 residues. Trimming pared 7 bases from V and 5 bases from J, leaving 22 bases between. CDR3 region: CASSPRSSGTDEQYF. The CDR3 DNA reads TGCGCCAGCTCCCCAAGGTCGAGCGGGACAGACGAGCAGTACTTC.

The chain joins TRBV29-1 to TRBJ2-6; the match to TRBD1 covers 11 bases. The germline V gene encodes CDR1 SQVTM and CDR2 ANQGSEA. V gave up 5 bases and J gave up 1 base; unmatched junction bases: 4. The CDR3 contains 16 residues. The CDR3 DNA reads TGCAGCGTTTTGGACAGGGGGCGTTCTGGGGCCAACGTCCTGACTTTC. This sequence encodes CSVLDRGRSGANVLTF.

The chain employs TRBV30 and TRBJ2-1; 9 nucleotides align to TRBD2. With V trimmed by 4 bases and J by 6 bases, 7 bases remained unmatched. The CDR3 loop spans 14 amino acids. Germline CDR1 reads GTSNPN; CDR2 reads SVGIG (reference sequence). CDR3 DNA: TGTGCCTGGACGCGGCTAGCGGGACCCAATGAGCAGTTCTTC. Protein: CAWTRLAGPNEQFF.

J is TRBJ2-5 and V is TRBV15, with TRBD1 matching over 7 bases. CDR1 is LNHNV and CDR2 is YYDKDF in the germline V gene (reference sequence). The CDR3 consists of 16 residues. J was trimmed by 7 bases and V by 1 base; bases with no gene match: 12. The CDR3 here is CATSRVRQGQGGTQYF. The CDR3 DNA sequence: TGTGCCACCAGCAGAGTCAGACAGGGCCAAGGGGGGACCCAGTACTTC.

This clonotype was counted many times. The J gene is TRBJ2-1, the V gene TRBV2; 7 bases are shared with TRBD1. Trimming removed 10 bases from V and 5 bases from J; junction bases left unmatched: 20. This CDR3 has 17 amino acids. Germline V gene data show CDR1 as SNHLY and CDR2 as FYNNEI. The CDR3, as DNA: TGTGCCATGACGACAGGGATTGGGACCCTGGGACACAATGAGCAGTTCTTC. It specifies CAMTTGIGTLGHNEQFF.

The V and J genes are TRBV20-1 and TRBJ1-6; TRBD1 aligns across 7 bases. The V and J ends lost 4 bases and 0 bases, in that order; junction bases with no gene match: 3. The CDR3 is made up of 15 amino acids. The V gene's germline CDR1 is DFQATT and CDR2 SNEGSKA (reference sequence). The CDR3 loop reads CSAMTGSSYNSPLHF. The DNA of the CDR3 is TGCAGTGCTATGACAGGGAGCTCCTATAATTCACCCCTCCACTTT.

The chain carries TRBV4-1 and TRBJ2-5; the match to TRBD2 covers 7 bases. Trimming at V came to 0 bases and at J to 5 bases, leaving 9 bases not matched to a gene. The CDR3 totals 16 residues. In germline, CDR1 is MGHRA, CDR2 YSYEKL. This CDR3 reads CASSQDLAGAGETQYF. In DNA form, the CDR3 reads TGCGCCAGCAGCCAAGATTTGGCGGGAGCTGGTGAGACCCAGTACTTC.

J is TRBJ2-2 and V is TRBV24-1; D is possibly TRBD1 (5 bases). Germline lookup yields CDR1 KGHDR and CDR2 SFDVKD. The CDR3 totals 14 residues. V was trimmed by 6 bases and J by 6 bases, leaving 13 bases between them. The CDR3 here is CATSNWGSPGELFF. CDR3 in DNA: TGTGCCACCAGTAATTGGGGCAGCCCCGGGGAGCTGTTTTTT.

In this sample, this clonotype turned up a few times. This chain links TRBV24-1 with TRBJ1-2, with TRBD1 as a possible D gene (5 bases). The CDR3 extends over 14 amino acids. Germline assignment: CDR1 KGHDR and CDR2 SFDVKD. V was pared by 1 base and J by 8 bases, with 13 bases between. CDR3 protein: CATSDFGGGYGYTF. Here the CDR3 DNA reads TGTGCCACCAGTGATTTTGGCGGGGGATACGGCTACACCTTC.

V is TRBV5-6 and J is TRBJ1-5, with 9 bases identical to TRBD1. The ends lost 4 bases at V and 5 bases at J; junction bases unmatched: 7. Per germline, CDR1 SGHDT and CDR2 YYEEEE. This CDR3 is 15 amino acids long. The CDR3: CASSRGDREHQPQHF. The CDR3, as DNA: TGTGCCAGCAGCCGGGGGGACAGGGAACATCAGCCCCAGCATTTT.

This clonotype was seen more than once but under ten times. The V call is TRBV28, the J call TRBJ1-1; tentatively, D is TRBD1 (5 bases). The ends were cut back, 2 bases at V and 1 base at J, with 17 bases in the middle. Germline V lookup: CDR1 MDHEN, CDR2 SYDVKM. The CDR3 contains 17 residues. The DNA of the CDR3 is TGTGCCAGCAGTTTAGGCCCGGGGGGGGGTAGGAACACTGAAGCTTTCTTT. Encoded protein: CASSLGPGGGRNTEAFF.

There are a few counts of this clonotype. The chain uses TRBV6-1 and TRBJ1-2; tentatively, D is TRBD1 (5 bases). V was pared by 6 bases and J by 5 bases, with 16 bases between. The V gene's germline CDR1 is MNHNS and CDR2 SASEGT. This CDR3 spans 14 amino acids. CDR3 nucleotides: TGTGCCAGCAGCCCCGGCAGGGTTAAGTATGGCTACACCTTC. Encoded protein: CASSPGRVKYGYTF.

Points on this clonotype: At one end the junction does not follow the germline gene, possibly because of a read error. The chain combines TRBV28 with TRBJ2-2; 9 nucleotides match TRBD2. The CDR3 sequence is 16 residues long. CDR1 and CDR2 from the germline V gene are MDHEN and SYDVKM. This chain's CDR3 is CASSLWCGRDTGGLFF. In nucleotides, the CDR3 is TGTGCCAGCAGTTTATGGTGCGGGAGGGACACCGGGGGGCTGTTTTTT.

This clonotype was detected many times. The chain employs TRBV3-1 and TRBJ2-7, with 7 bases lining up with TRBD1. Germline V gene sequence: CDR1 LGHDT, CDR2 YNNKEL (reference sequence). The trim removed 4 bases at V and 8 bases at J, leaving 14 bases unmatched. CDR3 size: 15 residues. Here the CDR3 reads CASSPRQGRLFKQYF. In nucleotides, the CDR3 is TGTGCCAGCAGCCCTAGACAGGGTCGCCTCTTTAAGCAGTACTTC.

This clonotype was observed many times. The CDR3: CSARGVGRSSYNEQFF. The CDR3 region has the DNA TGCAGTGCTAGAGGGGTCGGACGGAGCTCCTACAATGAGCAGTTCTTC. The rearrangement joins TRBV20-1 to TRBJ2-1; D remains ambiguous. CDR1 is DFQATT, CDR2 SNEGSKA, per germline (reference sequence). CDR3 length: 16 amino acids. Trimming took off 1 base at V and 0 bases at J, with 13 bases between the two ends.

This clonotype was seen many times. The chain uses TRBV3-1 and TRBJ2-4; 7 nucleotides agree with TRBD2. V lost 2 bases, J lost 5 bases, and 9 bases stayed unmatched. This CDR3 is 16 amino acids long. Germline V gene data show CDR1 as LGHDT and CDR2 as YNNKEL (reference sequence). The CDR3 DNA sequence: TGTGCCAGCAGCCAATATTCTAGCGGAGTCGAAAACATTCAGTACTTC. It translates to CASSQYSSGVENIQYF.

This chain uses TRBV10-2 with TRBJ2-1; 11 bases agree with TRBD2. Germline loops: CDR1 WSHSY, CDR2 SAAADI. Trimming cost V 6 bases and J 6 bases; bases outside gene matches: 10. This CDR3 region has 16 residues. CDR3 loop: CASSGSGRVSRNEQFF. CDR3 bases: TGCGCCAGCAGCGGTAGCGGGAGGGTCTCCCGCAATGAGCAGTTCTTC.

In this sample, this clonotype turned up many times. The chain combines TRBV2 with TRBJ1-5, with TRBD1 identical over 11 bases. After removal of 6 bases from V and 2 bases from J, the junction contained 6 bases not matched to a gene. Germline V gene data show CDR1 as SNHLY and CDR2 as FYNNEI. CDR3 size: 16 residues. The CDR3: CASSQDRGLGNQPQHF. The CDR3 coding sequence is TGTGCCAGCAGCCAGGACAGGGGGCTGGGCAATCAGCCCCAGCATTTT.